This T cell receptor beta chain was identified during a study of early T cells in non-severe SARS-CoV-2 infection. Looking at the study overall: Sequenced bulk RNA came from whole blood that was unsorted, and chains were unpaired.

This clonotype was observed at least ten times. What it recognizes is unknown. Unique molecular identifiers were affixed to single, distinct cDNA molecules. TCRdb re-called the 5' RACE reads through MiXCR, storing one row per CDR3 protein. The sample yields over 25,000 distinct CDR3 sequences, over 3.5% seen once. Between the trimmed V and J ends, which lost 5 bases and 2 bases, there was a span of 5 bases. The CDR3 is 12 residues long. Study results and caveats: Anti-spike CD8 responses were favored by VDJdb matching, which missed private and CD4 specificities.

Sequencing input: whole blood. V usage is TRBV12-3 or TRBV12-4 and J usage is TRBJ2-3, with D unresolved. The clonotype was recovered from an adult who was a healthcare worker with PCR-confirmed SARS-CoV-2 infection or an uninfected control (not recorded which). CDR3 sequence: CASSHYTDTQYF. DNA for the CDR3: TGTGCCAGCAGTCACTACACAGATACGCAGTATTTT.